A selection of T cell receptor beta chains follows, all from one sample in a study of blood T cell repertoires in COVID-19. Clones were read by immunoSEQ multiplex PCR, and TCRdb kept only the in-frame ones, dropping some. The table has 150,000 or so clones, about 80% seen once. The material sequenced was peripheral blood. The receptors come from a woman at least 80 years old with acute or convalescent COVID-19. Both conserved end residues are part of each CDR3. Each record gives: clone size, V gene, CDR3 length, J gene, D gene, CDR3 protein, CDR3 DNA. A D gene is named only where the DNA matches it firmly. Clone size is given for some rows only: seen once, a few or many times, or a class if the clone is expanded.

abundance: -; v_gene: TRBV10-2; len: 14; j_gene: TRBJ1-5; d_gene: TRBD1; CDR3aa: CASRGTGTNQPQHF; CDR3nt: TGCGCCAGCCGCGGGACAGGGACCAATCAGCCCCAGCATTTT
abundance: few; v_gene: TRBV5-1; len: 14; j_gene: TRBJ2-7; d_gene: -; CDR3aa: CASSLGGGTYEQYF; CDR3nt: TGCGCCAGCAGCTTGGGAGGAGGAACCTACGAGCAGTACTTC
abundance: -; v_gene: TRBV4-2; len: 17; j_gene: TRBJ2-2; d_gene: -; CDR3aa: CASSRNGVRYDTGELFF; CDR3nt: TGTGCCAGCAGCCGAAACGGGGTACGATACGACACCGGGGAGCTGTTTTTT
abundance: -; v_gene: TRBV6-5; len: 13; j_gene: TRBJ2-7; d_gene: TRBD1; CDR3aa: CACRRTGGYEQYF; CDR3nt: TGTGCCTGCCGGCGGACAGGGGGCTACGAGCAGTACTTC
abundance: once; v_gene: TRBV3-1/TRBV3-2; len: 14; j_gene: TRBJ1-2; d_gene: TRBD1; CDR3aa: CASSQGRQGAGYTF; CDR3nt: TGTGCCAGCAGCCAAGGACGACAGGGGGCTGGCTACACCTTC
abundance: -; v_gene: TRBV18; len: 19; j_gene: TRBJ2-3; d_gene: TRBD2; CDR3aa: CASSPPVLAGVGSTDTQYF; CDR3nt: TGTGCCAGCTCACCACCGGTCCTAGCGGGCGTGGGTAGCACAGATACGCAGTATTTT
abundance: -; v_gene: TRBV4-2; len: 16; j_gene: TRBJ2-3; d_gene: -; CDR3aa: CASSLRAGASTDTQYF; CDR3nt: TGTGCCAGCAGCCTACGGGCGGGGGCTAGCACAGATACGCAGTATTTT
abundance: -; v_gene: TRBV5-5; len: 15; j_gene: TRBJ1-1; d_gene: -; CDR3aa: CASSLGSGRDTEAFF; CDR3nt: TGTGCCAGCAGCTTGGGGAGTGGCCGAGACACTGAAGCTTTCTTT
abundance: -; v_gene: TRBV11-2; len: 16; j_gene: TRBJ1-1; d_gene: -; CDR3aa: CASSSRSQKSYAEAFF; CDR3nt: TGTGCCAGCAGCTCCCGCTCGCAGAAATCATACGCTGAAGCTTTCTTT
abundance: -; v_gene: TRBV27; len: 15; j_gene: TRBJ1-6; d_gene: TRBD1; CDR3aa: CASSLAGGHNSPLHF; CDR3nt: TGTGCCAGCAGTTTGGCAGGGGGGCATAATTCACCCCTCCACTTT
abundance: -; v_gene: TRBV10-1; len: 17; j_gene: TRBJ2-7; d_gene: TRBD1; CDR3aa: CASSEASGTGVPYEQYF; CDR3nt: TGCGCCAGCAGTGAGGCTTCCGGGACAGGGGTACCCTACGAGCAGTACTTC
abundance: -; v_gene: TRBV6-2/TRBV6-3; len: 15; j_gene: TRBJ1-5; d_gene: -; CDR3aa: CASSPLGVSNQPQHF; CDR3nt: TGTGCCAGCAGCCCCCTTGGAGTGAGCAATCAGCCCCAGCATTTT
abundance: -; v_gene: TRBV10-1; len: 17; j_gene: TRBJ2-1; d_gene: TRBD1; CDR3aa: CASSDSPGQGASNEQFF; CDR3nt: TGCGCCAGCAGTGACTCTCCGGGACAGGGGGCATCTAATGAGCAGTTCTTC
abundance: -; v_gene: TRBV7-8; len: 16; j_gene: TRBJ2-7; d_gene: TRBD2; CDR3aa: CASSPRVTGGSYEQYF; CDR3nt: TGTGCCAGCAGCCCCCGTGTAACGGGAGGTTCCTACGAGCAGTACTTC
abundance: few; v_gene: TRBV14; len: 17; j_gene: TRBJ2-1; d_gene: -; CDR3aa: CASSLPSRRRSYNEQFF; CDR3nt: TGTGCCAGCAGCCTACCATCGAGGAGGAGGTCCTACAATGAGCAGTTCTTC
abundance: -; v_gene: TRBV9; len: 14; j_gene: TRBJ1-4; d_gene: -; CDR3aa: CASSAGQLNEKLFF; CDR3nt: TGTGCCAGCAGCGCAGGACAGCTCAATGAAAAACTGTTTTTT
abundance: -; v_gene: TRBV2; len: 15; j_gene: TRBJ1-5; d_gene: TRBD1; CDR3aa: CASRHLTGGDQPQHF; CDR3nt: TGTGCCAGCAGACACCTGACAGGGGGAGATCAGCCCCAGCATTTT
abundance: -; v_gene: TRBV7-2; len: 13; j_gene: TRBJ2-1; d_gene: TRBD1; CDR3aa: CASSSRQGNEQFF; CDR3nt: TGTGCCAGCAGCTCCCGACAGGGAAATGAGCAGTTCTTC
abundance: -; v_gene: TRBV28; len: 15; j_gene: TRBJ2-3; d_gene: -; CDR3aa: CASSFLGGATDTQYF; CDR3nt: TGTGCCAGCAGTTTTTTGGGCGGGGCCACAGATACGCAGTATTTT
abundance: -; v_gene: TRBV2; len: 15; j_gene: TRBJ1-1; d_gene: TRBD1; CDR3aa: CASLDTGQGNTEAFF; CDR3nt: TGTGCCAGCCTAGACACGGGACAGGGTAACACTGAAGCTTTCTTT
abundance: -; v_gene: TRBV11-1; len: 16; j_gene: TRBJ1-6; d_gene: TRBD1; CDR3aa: CASSSERTGGLSPLHF; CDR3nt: TGTGCCAGCAGCTCGGAGCGGACAGGGGGCCTTTCACCCCTCCACTTT
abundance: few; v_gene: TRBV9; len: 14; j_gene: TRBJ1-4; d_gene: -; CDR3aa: CASSPQPAGEKLFF; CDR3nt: TGTGCCAGCAGCCCTCAGCCTGCGGGGGAAAAACTGTTTTTT
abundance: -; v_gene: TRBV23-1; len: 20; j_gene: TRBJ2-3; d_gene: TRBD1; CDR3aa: CASSHPTGYARRHLTDTQYF; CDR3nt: TGCGCCAGCAGTCACCCGACAGGGTACGCGCGACGGCACCTCACAGATACGCAGTATTTT
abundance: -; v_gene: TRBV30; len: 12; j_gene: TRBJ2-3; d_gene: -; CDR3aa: CASRYSTDTQYF; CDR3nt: TGTGCCTCCCGTTACTCCACAGATACGCAGTATTTT
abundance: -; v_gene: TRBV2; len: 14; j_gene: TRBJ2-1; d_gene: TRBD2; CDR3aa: CASSEAAGGFLEFF; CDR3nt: TGTGCCAGCAGTGAAGCTGCGGGGGGGTTTCTCGAGTTCTTC
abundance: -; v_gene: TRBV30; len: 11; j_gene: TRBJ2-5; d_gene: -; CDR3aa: CAWSPGETQYF; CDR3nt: TGTGCCTGGAGTCCGGGGGAGACCCAGTACTTC
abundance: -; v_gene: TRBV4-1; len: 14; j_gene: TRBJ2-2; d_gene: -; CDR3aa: CASSLQGTGGELFF; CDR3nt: TGCGCCAGCAGCCTTCAGGGTACGGGCGGGGAGCTGTTTTTT
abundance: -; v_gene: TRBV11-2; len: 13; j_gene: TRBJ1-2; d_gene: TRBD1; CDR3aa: CASSPGQGYGYTF; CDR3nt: TGTGCCAGCAGCCCCGGACAGGGCTATGGCTACACCTTC
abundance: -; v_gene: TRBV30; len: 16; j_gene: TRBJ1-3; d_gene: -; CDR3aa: CAWSVYGGISGNTIYF; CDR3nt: TGTGCCTGGAGTGTATACGGGGGAATCTCTGGAAACACCATATATTTT
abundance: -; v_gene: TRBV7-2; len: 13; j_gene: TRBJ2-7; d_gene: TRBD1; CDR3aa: CASSLNRGDEQYF; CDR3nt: TGTGCCAGCAGCTTAAACAGGGGGGACGAGCAGTACTTC
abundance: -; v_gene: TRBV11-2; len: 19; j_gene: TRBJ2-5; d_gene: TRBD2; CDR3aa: CASSFSRLRGGPVQETQYF; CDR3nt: TGTGCCAGCAGCTTCTCCCGGCTCCGGGGGGGCCCGGTGCAAGAGACCCAGTACTTC